Here is one TCR beta chain with its context. Original processing methods: Estimation of nucleated cell counts relied on the amplification of reference gene primers. Sequenced by immunoSEQ multiplex PCR; TCRdb stores in-frame clones only, minus some. Clonal size and the V and J genes are those of that table, whereas D and trimming came from the DNA. The repertoire holds tens of thousands of clones, approximately 84% seen once, with approximately 5% in the top ten. The data were taken from a study of blood T cell repertoires in COVID-19. Study-wide context: From the United States, Italy and Spain came samples of acute and convalescent COVID-19.

V lost 2 bases, J lost 3 bases, and 3 bases stayed unmatched. The CDR3 sequence is 15 residues long. Germline CDR1 reads KGHSH; CDR2 reads LQKENI. The chain links TRBV18 to TRBJ2-3; TRBD2 matches 9 bases. Sequencing input: peripheral blood. This sequence was found in a man older than 75 in a cohort sampled during active COVID-19. The CDR3 here is CASSPAGGPTDTQYF. The CDR3 DNA is TGTGCCAGCTCACCAGCGGGAGGGCCGACAGATACGCAGTATTTT.